The rows below give T cell receptor beta chains drawn from one sample of a study of T-cell memory formation after mild COVID-19. One entry per CDR3 protein, called by TCRdb with MiXCR from the 5' RACE reads. The top ten hold roughly 22% of the sample, which has around 340,000 distinct CDR3 sequences, around an eighth seen once. The sequenced material came from PBMCs or a T cell subset sorted from them (not recorded which). The receptors derive from a man between 18 and 35 years old who had mild COVID-19 (a few samples of this study predate the infection). Cell type and time point are not known. CDR3s include the opening cysteine and the closing phenylalanine or tryptophan. The D gene is left open where the match is weak. For some rows the clone size is stated as once, few or many, or as a class when expanded; others skip it.

D gene,V gene,J gene,CDR3 length,clone size,CDR3 protein,CDR3 DNA
TRBD2,TRBV20-1,TRBJ2-5,10,many,CSGGGETQYF,TGCAGTGGGGGGGGAGAGACCCAGTACTTC
.,TRBV5-5,TRBJ1-5,15,few,CASSQDILSNQPQHF,TGTGCCAGCAGCCAGGACATCCTTAGCAATCAGCCCCAGCATTTT
.,TRBV12-5,TRBJ1-3,14,.,CASGSGDGGNTIYF,TGTGCTAGTGGCTCCGGGGACGGCGGAAACACCATATATTTT
.,TRBV9,TRBJ2-3,12,.,CASSPMEDTQYF,TGTGCCAGCAGCCCGATGGAAGATACGCAGTATTTT
.,TRBV5-6,TRBJ2-3,14,few,CASSLVPATDTQYF,TGTGCCAGCAGCTTGGTTCCGGCCACAGATACGCAGTATTTT
TRBD2,TRBV7-2,TRBJ2-1,16,few,CASSKRDSSGGGEQFF,TGTGCCAGCAGCAAACGTGACTCTAGCGGGGGGGGTGAGCAGTTCTTC
.,TRBV5-4,TRBJ2-3,15,few,CASSLARVGIDTQYF,TGTGCCAGCAGCTTGGCCCGGGTGGGCATAGATACGCAGTATTTT
.,TRBV20-1,TRBJ1-5,15,.,CSALSDSRGNQPQHF,TGCAGTGCCCTAAGCGACAGTAGGGGCAATCAGCCCCAGCATTTT
.,TRBV19,TRBJ1-2,14,.,CASSVQERNYGYTF,TGTGCCAGTAGTGTGCAGGAGAGGAACTATGGCTACACCTTC
.,TRBV3-1,TRBJ2-5,12,many,CASSYGGGTQYF,TGTGCCAGCAGCTACGGTGGGGGGACCCAGTACTTC
TRBD2,TRBV4-2,TRBJ2-7,17,.,CASSQDGVAGGTYEQYF,TGTGCCAGCAGCCAAGATGGGGTAGCGGGGGGCACCTACGAGCAGTACTTC
.,TRBV7-8,TRBJ2-3,13,few,CASTRRSTDTQYF,TGTGCCAGCACCCGACGGAGCACAGATACGCAGTATTTT
.,TRBV4-3,TRBJ2-2,16,.,CASSQEGFTNTGELFF,TGCGCCAGCAGCCAAGAAGGGTTCACAAACACCGGGGAGCTGTTTTTT
.,TRBV12-3/TRBV12-4,TRBJ2-4,12,.,CASRPESGGQYF,TGTGCCAGCAGGCCGGAATCTGGGGGTCAGTACTTC
.,TRBV7-6,TRBJ1-1,18,few,CASSLFRGRINWNTEAFF,TGTGCCAGCAGCTTATTCCGAGGGCGGATAAATTGGAACACTGAAGCTTTCTTT
.,TRBV9,TRBJ2-7,14,.,CASSVGGEYGEQYF,TGTGCCAGCAGCGTGGGCGGAGAGTATGGCGAGCAGTACTTC
TRBD1,TRBV5-1,TRBJ1-5,15,.,CASSLQGEGNQPQHF,TGCGCCAGCAGCCTACAGGGGGAGGGCAATCAGCCCCAGCATTTT
TRBD1,TRBV5-1,TRBJ2-1,15,.,CASSSGQGATAEQFF,TGCGCCAGCAGCTCGGGACAGGGGGCGACGGCCGAGCAGTTCTTC
TRBD1,TRBV29-1,TRBJ2-5,14,.,CSVAAGDRGETQYF,TGCAGCGTTGCGGCTGGTGACAGGGGAGAGACCCAGTACTTC
.,TRBV29-1,TRBJ1-4,14,few,CSVAIGASPEKLFF,TGCAGCGTTGCAATCGGGGCCTCACCCGAAAAACTGTTTTTT
.,TRBV6-5,TRBJ2-1,15,few,CASSYTRSSYNEQFF,TGTGCCAGCAGCTACACCCGGAGCTCCTACAATGAGCAGTTCTTC
TRBD2,TRBV5-1,TRBJ2-3,15,.,CASSLEPRGEDTQYF,TGCGCCAGCAGCTTGGAGCCGCGGGGGGAAGATACGCAGTATTTT
.,TRBV3-1,TRBJ2-2,15,few,CASSQGGSNTGELFF,TGTGCCAGCAGCCAGGGGGGCTCGAACACCGGGGAGCTGTTTTTT
.,TRBV9,TRBJ1-1,15,.,CASSPGPGDYTEAFF,TGTGCCAGCAGCCCCGGTCCGGGGGATTACACTGAAGCTTTCTTT
.,TRBV2,TRBJ2-5,13,.,CASSPRVQETQYF,TGTGCCAGCAGCCCTAGGGTACAAGAGACCCAGTACTTC
TRBD2,TRBV3-1,TRBJ2-1,14,few,CASRQTSGGNEQFF,TGTGCCAGCAGGCAGACTAGCGGGGGTAATGAGCAGTTCTTC
.,TRBV10-3,TRBJ1-4,13,.,CAISEPREEKLFF,TGTGCCATCAGTGAGCCGCGTGAGGAAAAACTGTTTTTT
.,TRBV7-9,TRBJ2-5,15,.,CASSLGAASQETQYF,TGTGCCAGCAGCTTAGGGGCAGCTTCACAAGAGACCCAGTACTTC
.,TRBV5-1,TRBJ1-2,15,.,CASKQREGFGDGYTF,TGCGCCAGCAAGCAGAGAGAGGGGTTTGGGGATGGCTACACCTTC
.,TRBV5-1,TRBJ2-1,14,many,CASSLLAANNEQFF,TGCGCCAGCAGCTTGCTCGCAGCCAACAATGAGCAGTTCTTC
.,TRBV7-2,TRBJ2-4,15,few,CASSLVAVAKNIQYF,TGTGCCAGCAGCTTAGTGGCCGTAGCCAAAAACATTCAGTACTTC
TRBD1,TRBV24-1,TRBJ2-5,13,.,CATGKGAEETQYF,TGTGCCACCGGGAAGGGGGCTGAGGAGACCCAGTACTTC
TRBD2,TRBV6-5,TRBJ2-2,14,few,CASRGGGASGELFF,TGTGCCAGCAGAGGCGGGGGGGCCAGCGGGGAGCTGTTTTTT
.,TRBV7-3,TRBJ2-3,13,.,CASSFSMGDTQYF,TGTGCCAGCAGCTTTTCGATGGGGGATACGCAGTATTTT
TRBD1,TRBV18,TRBJ1-1,12,.,CASSPGTDEAFF,TGTGCCAGCTCACCCGGGACAGATGAAGCTTTCTTT
TRBD1,TRBV3-1,TRBJ2-2,16,many,CASSQRGTGDTGELFF,TGTGCCAGCAGCCAACGCGGGACAGGGGACACCGGGGAGCTGTTTTTT
.,TRBV6-2/TRBV6-3,TRBJ1-2,14,.,CASSYSRHLYGYTF,TGTGCCAGCAGTTACTCGAGACACCTCTATGGCTACACCTTC
TRBD2,TRBV5-1,TRBJ2-1,15,.,CARGEREPSYNEQFF,TGCGCCAGGGGAGAGCGGGAGCCCTCCTACAATGAGCAGTTCTTC
.,TRBV15,TRBJ2-3,16,few,CATSTAPGHYTDTQYF,TGTGCCACCAGCACGGCGCCGGGACACTACACAGATACGCAGTATTTT
.,TRBV6-5,TRBJ1-2,13,few,CASKGVGRDGYTF,TGTGCCAGCAAGGGTGTCGGCAGGGATGGCTACACCTTC
.,TRBV7-2,TRBJ2-7,11,few,CASSRSGEQYF,TGTGCCAGCAGTAGGAGTGGCGAGCAGTACTTC
TRBD2,TRBV6-5,TRBJ2-1,15,.,CASSKAGGLFNEQFF,TGTGCCAGCAGTAAAGCGGGGGGGCTTTTCAATGAGCAGTTCTTC
TRBD1,TRBV4-2,TRBJ1-5,15,few,CASSQDFTGDQPQHF,TGTGCCAGCAGCCAAGATTTCACAGGGGATCAGCCCCAGCATTTT
TRBD1,TRBV19,TRBJ2-3,15,.,CASSMTGGRVNTQYF,TGTGCCAGTAGTATGACAGGGGGCCGTGTAAATACGCAGTATTTT
TRBD1,TRBV28,TRBJ1-3,14,few,CASSLYTGVDTIYF,TGTGCCAGCAGTTTATACACAGGGGTGGACACCATATATTTT
TRBD1,TRBV6-4,TRBJ2-7,14,.,CASSEDRRNYEQYF,TGTGCCAGCAGCGAGGACAGGAGGAACTACGAGCAGTACTTC
.,TRBV12-3/TRBV12-4,TRBJ1-5,13,.,CASSDSGGQPQHF,TGTGCCAGCAGCGATTCTGGGGGTCAGCCCCAGCATTTT
.,TRBV12-3/TRBV12-4,TRBJ2-2,17,few,CASSLAGGGQRTGELFF,TGTGCCAGCAGTCTAGCTGGTGGTGGACAGCGCACCGGGGAGCTGTTTTTT
.,TRBV6-1,TRBJ1-4,15,few,CASSGQLPGGEKLFF,TGTGCCAGCAGTGGGCAGTTACCTGGTGGTGAAAAACTGTTTTTT
.,TRBV20-1,TRBJ1-1,14,.,CSARDRILNTEAFF,TGCAGTGCTAGAGATCGGATCTTGAACACTGAAGCTTTCTTT